A single sample gave rise to the 16 T cell receptor beta chains below, sequenced in a study of control samples from healthy donors and cancer patients. Profiled with immunoSEQ multiplex PCR; TCRdb holds only in-frame clones, not every one. The sample contains around 45,000 clones, 70% of which appear only once. Sequenced: formalin-fixed, paraffin-embedded tissue. The receptors shown here come from a male donor with melanoma.

V is TRBV7-8 and J is TRBJ1-5, with 11 bases lining up with TRBD1. The CDR3 totals 17 residues. Germline V gives CDR1 SGHVS, CDR2 FQNEAQ. Trimming removed 1 base from V and 6 bases from J; junction bases left unmatched: 8. CDR3: CASSLGPGQGGVQPQHF. CDR3 bases: TGTGCCAGCAGCTTAGGGCCGGGACAGGGGGGCGTTCAGCCCCAGCATTTT.

This sequence joins TRBV2 and TRBJ2-1; 13 bases fit TRBD2. From germline, CDR1 is SNHLY and CDR2 FYNNEI. The CDR3 has 18 residues. J was trimmed by 6 bases and V by 2 bases; bases with no gene match: 10. The CDR3 spells CASSEWDPGLAGPNEQFF. The CDR3, as DNA: TGTGCCAGCAGTGAATGGGACCCGGGACTAGCGGGACCCAATGAGCAGTTCTTC.

The chain links TRBV6-5 to TRBJ2-7; 14 bases fit TRBD2. The CDR3 consists of 16 residues. CDR1 is MNHEY and CDR2 is SVGAGI in the germline V gene. The ends lost 4 bases at V and 4 bases at J; junction bases unmatched: 6. This CDR3 is CASSLTSGRAQYEQYF. As DNA, the CDR3 is TGTGCCAGCAGTTTGACTAGCGGGAGGGCCCAGTACGAGCAGTACTTC.

This clone was seen more than once but under ten times. CDR3 coding DNA: TGTGCCTGGAGTGTCGAGGCGTCCTACGAGCAGTACTTC. Its translation: CAWSVEASYEQYF. This chain connects TRBV30 to TRBJ2-7; no clear D gene. V was trimmed by 0 bases and J by 1 base, leaving 7 bases between them. This CDR3 has 13 residues. Germline CDR1 reads GTSNPN; CDR2 reads SVGIG (reference sequence).

CDR3 in amino acids: CAISEPVLHNEQFF. CDR3 sequence (DNA): TGTGCCATCAGTGAGCCCGTCCTTCACAATGAGCAGTTCTTC. The chain is built from TRBV10-3 and TRBJ2-1; D is unresolved. CDR1 ENHRY and CDR2 SYGVKD come from the germline V gene. V shed 2 bases and J shed 5 bases, with 10 bases lying between them. The CDR3 runs 14 residues.

This chain joins TRBV2 and TRBJ2-1; D is ambiguous. Germline CDR1 reads SNHLY; CDR2 reads FYNNEI. V was cut by 8 bases and J by 1 base, with 15 bases left in between. CDR3 length equals 15 residues. In DNA form, the CDR3 reads TGTGCCAGCCGTTCGCCTCAGCGATCCTACAATGAGCAGTTCTTC. It translates to CASRSPQRSYNEQFF.

The V call is TRBV4-1, the J call TRBJ1-2; tentative D call: TRBD1 (6 bases). The V gene lost 3 bases and the J gene lost 7 bases, with 15 bases spanning the gap. The CDR3 runs to 14 residues. CDR1 and CDR2 (germline): MGHRA, YSYEKL. CDR3 in DNA: TGCGCCAGCAGCCAGGAACAGGGTTGGTCTGGCTACACCTTC. Translation: CASSQEQGWSGYTF.

The chain uses TRBV5-4 and TRBJ2-5; D remains unclear. This CDR3 comprises 12 residues. CDR1 SGHNT and CDR2 YYREEE come from the germline V gene (reference sequence). Trimming took 2 bases from V and 5 from J, leaving 7 bases between them. CDR3 in amino acids: CASSFSLETQYF. As DNA, the CDR3 is TGTGCCAGCAGCTTTAGTCTTGAGACCCAGTACTTC.

This clone was counted many times. This chain connects TRBV6-5 to TRBJ2-7; D remains ambiguous. The CDR3 spans 15 residues. Trimming took 1 base from V and 3 from J, leaving 13 bases between them. The germline gives CDR1 MNHEY, CDR2 SVGAGI. CDR3 amino acids: CASSYFTGGSYEQYF. CDR3 bases: TGTGCCAGCAGTTACTTTACCGGCGGCAGCTACGAGCAGTACTTC.

The chain uses TRBV18 and TRBJ2-2; 9 positions match TRBD1. Looked up from germline, CDR1 is KGHSH and CDR2 is LQKENI. The ends lost 3 bases at V and 7 bases at J; junction bases unmatched: 3. This CDR3 contains 14 residues. CDR3 DNA: TGTGCCAGCTCACCGGGACAGGGCATCGGGGAGCTGTTTTTT. This codes for CASSPGQGIGELFF.

V and J are TRBV27 and TRBJ2-2, with unresolved D. V was clipped by 7 bases and J by 6 bases, with 12 bases between them. Germline CDR1 is MNHEY and CDR2 is SMNVEV (reference sequence). CDR3 length: 13 amino acids. The CDR3 sequence: CASKPNRAGELFF. The CDR3 DNA is TGTGCCAGCAAGCCGAACCGGGCCGGGGAGCTGTTTTTT.

The rearrangement joins TRBV6-6 to TRBJ2-4, with D possibly being TRBD2 (6 bases). The V and J ends lost 11 bases and 1 base respectively, with 12 bases between them. Germline loops: CDR1 MNHNY, CDR2 SVGAGI (reference sequence). This CDR3 contains 13 residues. The CDR3 loop reads CAAAGFAKNIQYF. As DNA, the CDR3 is TGTGCCGCCGCGGGATTCGCCAAAAACATTCAGTACTTC.

The sample holds one count of this clone. A much larger clonotype is one base distant, so this may be a read error. Other DNA sequences in this specimen translate into the identical CDR3. The chain joins TRBV18 to TRBJ2-7; 9 bases line up with TRBD1. CDR3 length: 17 amino acids. V lost 0 bases to trimming and J lost 0 bases; unmatched junction nucleotides: 6. Germline V gives CDR1 KGHSH, CDR2 LQKENI. Written as DNA, the CDR3 is TGTGCCAGCTCACCACCGATGGGACAGGGATACTCCTACGAGCAGTACTTC. Encoded protein: CASSPPMGQGYSYEQYF.

The chain recombines TRBV14 with TRBJ2-7; possibly TRBD2 for D (6 bases). In germline, CDR1 is SGHDN, CDR2 FVKESK. This CDR3 region has 15 residues. V lost 1 base to trimming and J lost 2 bases, with 12 bases between them. The CDR3 region is CASSQVGQRAYEQYF. CDR3 coding DNA: TGTGCCAGCAGCCAAGTTGGGCAGCGGGCCTACGAGCAGTACTTC.

The chain combines TRBV6-5 with TRBJ2-3; D gene ambiguous. The CDR3 sequence is 14 residues long. Germline V CDR1 and CDR2: MNHEY, SVGAGI. V lost 7 bases and J 0 bases, leaving 11 bases between the germline ends. CDR3 nucleotides: TGTGCCAGCATATGGACGCGTAGCACAGATACGCAGTATTTT. Translation gives CASIWTRSTDTQYF.

The V gene is TRBV6-1, the J gene TRBJ1-2; the D is unclear. CDR3 size: 14 residues. V was cut by 1 base and J by 8 bases, with 14 bases left in between. Germline CDR1 is MNHNS and CDR2 is SASEGT. The CDR3, as DNA: TGTGCCAGCAGTGAAGTAGGGCTCTCGTGGGGCTACACCTTC. Amino acids: CASSEVGLSWGYTF.